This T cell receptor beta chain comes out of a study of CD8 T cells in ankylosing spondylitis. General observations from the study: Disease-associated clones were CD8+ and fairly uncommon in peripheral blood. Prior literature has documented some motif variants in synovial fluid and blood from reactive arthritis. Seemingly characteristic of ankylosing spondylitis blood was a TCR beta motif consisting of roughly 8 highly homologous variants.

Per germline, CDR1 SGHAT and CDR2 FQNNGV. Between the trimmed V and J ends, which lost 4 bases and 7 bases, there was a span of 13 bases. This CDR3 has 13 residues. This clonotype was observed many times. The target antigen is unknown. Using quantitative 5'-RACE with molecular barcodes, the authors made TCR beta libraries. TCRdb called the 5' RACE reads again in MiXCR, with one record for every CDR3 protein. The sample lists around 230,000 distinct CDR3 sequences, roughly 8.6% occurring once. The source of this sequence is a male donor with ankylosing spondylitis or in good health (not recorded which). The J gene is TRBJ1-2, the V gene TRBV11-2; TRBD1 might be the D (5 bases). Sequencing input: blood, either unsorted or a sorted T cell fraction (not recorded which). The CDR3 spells CASSSQGALGYTF. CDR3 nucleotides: TGTGCCAGCAGCTCTCAGGGTGCTCTTGGCTACACCTTC.